Detailed here is one T cell receptor (beta chain). One entry per CDR3 protein, called by TCRdb with MiXCR from the RT-PCR reads. The table records about 680,000 distinct CDR3 sequences, 13% to 15% of them present only once. V was shortened by 5 bases and J by 0 bases, with 14 bases between the two germline ends. Germline values: CDR1 MDHEN, CDR2 SYDVKM. CDR3 size: 15 residues. The genes are TRBV28 and TRBJ2-7, with D perhaps matching TRBD1 or TRBD2 (5 bases each). Sample: memory CD4+ T cells from blood. The TCR was taken from a female donor in good health, serving as a healthy control. The chain's CDR3 is CASSAPWDGSYEQYF. CDR3 DNA sequence: TGTGCCAGCAGTGCCCCCTGGGACGGCTCCTACGAGCAGTACTTC.